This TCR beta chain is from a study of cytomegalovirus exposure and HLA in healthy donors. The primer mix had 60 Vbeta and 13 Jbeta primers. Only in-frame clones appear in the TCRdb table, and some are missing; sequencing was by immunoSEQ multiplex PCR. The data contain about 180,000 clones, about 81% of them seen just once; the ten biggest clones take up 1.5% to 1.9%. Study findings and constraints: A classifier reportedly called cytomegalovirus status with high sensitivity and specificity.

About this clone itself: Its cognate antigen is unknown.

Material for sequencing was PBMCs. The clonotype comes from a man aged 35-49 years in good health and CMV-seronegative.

DNA of the CDR3: TGTGCCTGGAGTGTCGGGACAATAGGAGGCTACACCTTC. Protein sequence: CAWSVGTIGGYTF. The chain has TRBV30 and TRBJ1-2; perhaps TRBD1 as D (6 bases). Deletions cut 0 bases from V and 8 bases from J, with 13 bases between. The CDR3 totals 13 residues. Germline V lookup: CDR1 GTSNPN, CDR2 SVGIG (reference sequence).